The rows below give T cell receptor beta chains drawn from one sample of a study of T cells in Graves' hyperthyroidism and ophthalmopathy. TCRdb called the multiplex PCR reads again in MiXCR, with one record for every CDR3 protein. The sample consists of about 600,000 distinct CDR3 sequences, 14% of them appearing once. Sequenced: blood. The receptors here all came from a young woman with Graves' ophthalmopathy. Each CDR3 is given with its conserved first and last residue. The D gene is left open where the match is weak. The listing skips clone size in some rows; elsewhere it reads once, few, many or a size class.

v_call: TRBV7-2
clone_size: many
d_call: TRBD2
j_call: TRBJ2-1
cdr3_aa: CASSLAGTSASNEQFF
cdr3_nt: TGTGCCAGCAGCCTCGCCGGGACTAGCGCGTCCAATGAGCAGTTCTTC

v_call: TRBV7-9
clone_size: few
d_call: .
j_call: TRBJ1-3
cdr3_aa: CASSLSLRPTSGNTIYF
cdr3_nt: TGTGCCAGCAGCTTAAGTTTGAGGCCCACATCTGGAAACACCATATATTTT

v_call: TRBV5-1
clone_size: .
d_call: .
j_call: TRBJ1-5
cdr3_aa: CASSLTGVWNQPQHF
cdr3_nt: TGCGCCAGCAGCTTGACGGGGGTATGGAATCAGCCCCAGCATTTT

v_call: TRBV7-3
clone_size: many
d_call: TRBD1
j_call: TRBJ2-7
cdr3_aa: CASSSDRGPYYEQYF
cdr3_nt: TGTGCCAGCAGCTCCGACAGGGGGCCATACTACGAGCAGTACTTC

v_call: TRBV20-1
clone_size: many
d_call: TRBD2
j_call: TRBJ2-1
cdr3_aa: CSARDRRSGLAASTLGDEQFF
cdr3_nt: TGCAGTGCTAGAGATCGTCGCTCCGGACTAGCGGCTTCTACACTTGGCGATGAGCAGTTCTTC

v_call: TRBV20-1
clone_size: many
d_call: .
j_call: TRBJ1-2
cdr3_aa: CSAVLPGGYGYTF
cdr3_nt: TGCAGTGCCGTTCTCCCGGGGGGGTATGGCTACACCTTC

v_call: TRBV5-1
clone_size: many
d_call: .
j_call: TRBJ1-6
cdr3_aa: CASTLREDNSPLHF
cdr3_nt: TGCGCCAGCACCCTCCGGGAAGATAATTCACCCCTCCACTTT

v_call: TRBV12-3/TRBV12-4
clone_size: .
d_call: .
j_call: TRBJ2-3
cdr3_aa: CASSFRGPGTSNTDTQYF
cdr3_nt: TGTGCCAGCAGTTTTAGAGGGCCAGGGACTTCCAACACAGATACGCAGTATTTT

v_call: TRBV9
clone_size: .
d_call: .
j_call: TRBJ2-1
cdr3_aa: CASSVWDYNEQFF
cdr3_nt: TGTGCCAGCAGCGTCTGGGACTACAATGAGCAGTTCTTC

v_call: TRBV20-1
clone_size: .
d_call: TRBD2
j_call: TRBJ2-1
cdr3_aa: CSAPPTSGVSNEQFF
cdr3_nt: TGCAGTGCTCCCCCGACTAGCGGGGTTTCCAATGAGCAGTTCTTC

v_call: TRBV5-5
clone_size: many
d_call: TRBD2
j_call: TRBJ2-3
cdr3_aa: CASRQTSGLAGLTDTQYF
cdr3_nt: TGTGCCAGCAGGCAAACTAGCGGACTAGCGGGATTAACAGATACGCAGTATTTT

v_call: TRBV6-1
clone_size: few
d_call: TRBD2
j_call: TRBJ2-1
cdr3_aa: CASGGLAGEYNEQFF
cdr3_nt: TGTGCCAGCGGGGGACTAGCGGGAGAGTACAATGAGCAGTTCTTC

v_call: TRBV28
clone_size: many
d_call: .
j_call: TRBJ2-5
cdr3_aa: CASSSTSRGETQYF
cdr3_nt: TGTGCCAGCAGTTCTACCTCCCGAGGAGAGACCCAGTACTTC

v_call: TRBV15
clone_size: few
d_call: .
j_call: TRBJ1-2
cdr3_aa: CAASYGVGPNYGYTF
cdr3_nt: TGTGCCGCCTCCTATGGGGTCGGGCCGAACTATGGCTACACCTTC

v_call: TRBV7-9
clone_size: .
d_call: TRBD1
j_call: TRBJ1-3
cdr3_aa: CASSSHSGQGANTIYF
cdr3_nt: TGTGCCAGCAGCTCGCACTCGGGACAGGGGGCAAACACCATATATTTT

v_call: TRBV5-1
clone_size: .
d_call: .
j_call: TRBJ2-1
cdr3_aa: CASSFYICSAPRLAGLNEQFF
cdr3_nt: .

v_call: TRBV29-1
clone_size: few
d_call: .
j_call: TRBJ2-1
cdr3_aa: CSVLGRSGSFF
cdr3_nt: TGCAGCGTTTTGGGACGCTCGGGCTCGTTCTTC

v_call: TRBV12-3/TRBV12-4
clone_size: few
d_call: .
j_call: TRBJ2-1
cdr3_aa: CASSPFGSIGNEQFF
cdr3_nt: TGTGCCAGCAGTCCCTTTGGGAGTATTGGCAATGAGCAGTTCTTC

v_call: TRBV9
clone_size: once
d_call: .
j_call: TRBJ2-3
cdr3_aa: CASSVVEGWGTDTQYF
cdr3_nt: TGTGCCAGCAGCGTAGTGGAGGGGTGGGGCACAGATACGCAGTATTTT

v_call: TRBV27
clone_size: .
d_call: TRBD1
j_call: TRBJ2-4
cdr3_aa: CASSSWDRAGDIQYF
cdr3_nt: TGTGCCAGCAGTTCATGGGACAGAGCCGGGGACATTCAGTACTTC

v_call: TRBV28
clone_size: many
d_call: TRBD2
j_call: TRBJ2-1
cdr3_aa: CASSSSSGGNEQFF
cdr3_nt: TGTGCCAGCAGTTCTTCTAGCGGGGGCAATGAGCAGTTCTTC

v_call: TRBV4-1
clone_size: many
d_call: TRBD1
j_call: TRBJ1-1
cdr3_aa: CASSQGRTGGTEAFF
cdr3_nt: TGCGCCAGCAGCCAAGGGCGGACAGGGGGCACTGAAGCTTTCTTT

v_call: TRBV7-9
clone_size: many
d_call: .
j_call: TRBJ1-1
cdr3_aa: CASSLSPPDEAFF
cdr3_nt: TGTGCCAGCAGCTTATCCCCACCCGACGAAGCTTTCTTT

v_call: TRBV5-1
clone_size: many
d_call: TRBD2
j_call: TRBJ2-1
cdr3_aa: CASSPVTSGSNEQFF
cdr3_nt: TGCGCCAGCAGCCCAGTGACTAGCGGGAGCAATGAGCAGTTCTTC

v_call: TRBV5-8
clone_size: many
d_call: .
j_call: TRBJ2-7
cdr3_aa: CASSFGTHSYEQYF
cdr3_nt: TGTGCCAGCAGCTTCGGGACTCACTCCTACGAGCAGTACTTC

v_call: TRBV2
clone_size: many
d_call: TRBD1
j_call: TRBJ1-6
cdr3_aa: CASSETGEYNSPLHF
cdr3_nt: TGTGCCAGCAGTGAGACAGGGGAATATAATTCACCCCTCCACTTT

v_call: TRBV24-1
clone_size: many
d_call: TRBD1
j_call: TRBJ1-5
cdr3_aa: CATEDRGPSQPQHF
cdr3_nt: TGTGCCACCGAGGACAGGGGACCGAGTCAGCCCCAGCATTTT

v_call: TRBV6-5
clone_size: many
d_call: TRBD1
j_call: TRBJ2-7
cdr3_aa: CASSYSSTGQRSYEQYF
cdr3_nt: TGTGCCAGCAGTTACTCGAGTACGGGACAGAGATCCTACGAGCAGTACTTC

v_call: TRBV7-2
clone_size: many
d_call: .
j_call: TRBJ2-7
cdr3_aa: CASSLGNRGQYF
cdr3_nt: TGTGCCAGCAGCTTAGGGAATCGGGGGCAGTACTTC

v_call: TRBV6-1
clone_size: many
d_call: .
j_call: TRBJ1-5
cdr3_aa: CASGQYDEDQPQHF
cdr3_nt: TGTGCCAGTGGACAATATGACGAGGATCAGCCCCAGCATTTT

v_call: TRBV18
clone_size: many
d_call: .
j_call: TRBJ2-1
cdr3_aa: CASSGGYQNNEQFF
cdr3_nt: TGTGCCAGCTCAGGGGGGTATCAAAACAATGAGCAGTTCTTC

v_call: TRBV6-1
clone_size: many
d_call: .
j_call: TRBJ2-3
cdr3_aa: CASMSAPVDTQYF
cdr3_nt: TGTGCCAGCATGAGTGCCCCCGTGGATACGCAGTATTTT

v_call: TRBV28
clone_size: .
d_call: .
j_call: TRBJ1-2
cdr3_aa: CASSNGGVYGYTF
cdr3_nt: TGTGCCAGCAGCAACGGAGGGGTTTATGGCTACACCTTC

v_call: TRBV20-1
clone_size: many
d_call: .
j_call: TRBJ1-3
cdr3_aa: CSARVATAGNTIYF
cdr3_nt: TGCAGTGCTAGAGTTGCGACGGCCGGAAACACCATATATTTT

v_call: TRBV6-1
clone_size: few
d_call: TRBD1
j_call: TRBJ2-7
cdr3_aa: CASSFEYRGPYEQYF
cdr3_nt: TGTGCCAGCAGTTTCGAATACAGGGGGCCCTACGAGCAGTACTTC

v_call: TRBV18
clone_size: few
d_call: .
j_call: TRBJ2-3
cdr3_aa: CASSPKLAASTDTQYF
cdr3_nt: TGTGCCAGCTCACCAAAATTGGCGGCTAGCACAGATACGCAGTATTTT

v_call: TRBV11-3
clone_size: many
d_call: .
j_call: TRBJ2-7
cdr3_aa: CASSSRTAPDSYEQYF
cdr3_nt: TGTGCCAGCAGCTCTAGGACAGCCCCCGACTCCTACGAGCAGTACTTC

v_call: TRBV28
clone_size: many
d_call: .
j_call: TRBJ2-7
cdr3_aa: CASTKTGHPSYEQYF
cdr3_nt: TGTGCCAGCACCAAAACAGGGCACCCTTCCTACGAGCAGTACTTC

v_call: TRBV5-4
clone_size: .
d_call: TRBD2
j_call: TRBJ2-1
cdr3_aa: CASTSSGRGYNEQFF
cdr3_nt: TGTGCCAGCACGAGTAGCGGGAGAGGGTACAATGAGCAGTTCTTC

v_call: TRBV6-2/TRBV6-3
clone_size: many
d_call: TRBD2
j_call: TRBJ2-7
cdr3_aa: CASSYGGLAGSYEQYF
cdr3_nt: TGTGCCAGCAGTTACGGGGGACTAGCGGGATCCTACGAGCAGTACTTC

v_call: TRBV3-1
clone_size: many
d_call: TRBD2
j_call: TRBJ2-3
cdr3_aa: CASSHRGGTDTQYF
cdr3_nt: TGTGCCAGCAGCCACCGCGGGGGAACAGATACGCAGTATTTT

v_call: TRBV18
clone_size: many
d_call: TRBD1
j_call: TRBJ2-4
cdr3_aa: CASSHRGVAKNIQYF
cdr3_nt: TGTGCCAGCTCTCACAGGGGTGTAGCCAAAAACATTCAGTACTTC

v_call: TRBV2
clone_size: many
d_call: TRBD1
j_call: TRBJ2-1
cdr3_aa: CASSEDGDRGGYNEQFF
cdr3_nt: TGTGCCAGCAGTGAAGATGGGGACAGGGGGGGCTACAATGAGCAGTTCTTC

v_call: TRBV18
clone_size: .
d_call: TRBD1
j_call: TRBJ2-4
cdr3_aa: CASSPGQGLDKNIQYF
cdr3_nt: TGTGCCAGCTCACCGGGACAGGGGTTGGACAAAAACATTCAGTACTTC

v_call: TRBV20-1
clone_size: many
d_call: .
j_call: TRBJ2-1
cdr3_aa: CSARIRGSYNEQFF
cdr3_nt: TGCAGTGCTAGGATACGGGGATCCTACAATGAGCAGTTCTTC

v_call: TRBV16
clone_size: few
d_call: TRBD1
j_call: TRBJ1-1
cdr3_aa: CASSQYRTGDTEAFF
cdr3_nt: TGTGCCAGCAGCCAATATAGGACAGGGGACACTGAAGCTTTCTTT

v_call: TRBV29-1
clone_size: few
d_call: .
j_call: TRBJ2-7
cdr3_aa: CSVGPLDGEQYF
cdr3_nt: TGCAGCGTTGGTCCCCTTGACGGCGAGCAGTACTTC

v_call: TRBV3-1
clone_size: many
d_call: .
j_call: TRBJ2-7
cdr3_aa: CASSQAGVYEQYF
cdr3_nt: TGTGCCAGCAGCCAAGCTGGGGTCTACGAGCAGTACTTC

v_call: TRBV27
clone_size: .
d_call: .
j_call: TRBJ1-2
cdr3_aa: CASSLSPGAGNYGYTF
cdr3_nt: TGTGCCAGCAGTTTATCCCCAGGGGCTGGTAACTATGGCTACACCTTC

v_call: TRBV7-8
clone_size: few
d_call: TRBD1
j_call: TRBJ2-1
cdr3_aa: CASTPGTGAYNEQFF
cdr3_nt: TGTGCCAGCACCCCCGGGACAGGGGCCTACAATGAGCAGTTCTTC

v_call: TRBV20-1
clone_size: many
d_call: TRBD2
j_call: TRBJ2-1
cdr3_aa: CSATGLAGIGNEQFF
cdr3_nt: TGCAGTGCTACCGGACTAGCGGGAATTGGCAATGAGCAGTTCTTC

v_call: TRBV7-9
clone_size: many
d_call: .
j_call: TRBJ2-5
cdr3_aa: CASSFDRLQETQYF
cdr3_nt: TGTGCCAGCAGTTTTGACAGGCTCCAAGAGACCCAGTACTTC